This T cell receptor (beta chain) originates from a study of cytomegalovirus exposure and HLA in healthy donors. Clones were sequenced by immunoSEQ multiplex PCR, and TCRdb holds only the in-frame ones, with some missing. In the table there are tens of thousands of clones, roughly 87% of which are singletons. Trimming took off 5 bases at V and 4 bases at J, with 14 bases between the two ends. CDR3 size: 14 residues. Germline CDR1 is SGHTA and CDR2 is FQGNSA. This chain joins TRBV7-2 and TRBJ1-2, with a weak D call TRBD1 (5 bases). The receptor was derived from a woman aged 18-29 years in good health and CMV-seropositive. Material: PBMCs. CDR3 amino acids: CASSEEQGSYGYTF. DNA of the CDR3: TGTGCCAGCAGCGAGGAGCAGGGTAGCTATGGCTACACCTTC.